Listed here are 32 T cell receptor beta chains from one sample, sequenced in a study of CD8+CD57+ T cells in acquired aplastic anemia. Sequenced patients had shown CD8+CD57+ cell expansion by flow cytometry. Template material for TCR beta VDJ and CDR3 profiling consisted of genomic DNA. Via MiXCR, TCRdb re-called the reads, giving one row per CDR3 protein. The table records about 180,000 distinct CDR3 sequences, around 48% of them present only once. The sample consisted of sorted CD4+, CD8+, or CD8+CD57+ T cells (not recorded which) from PBMCs. These receptors all stem from a human donor with aplastic anemia.

This chain joins TRBV7-9 and TRBJ2-5; no firm D call. V dropped 3 bases and J dropped 5 bases, with 7 bases sitting between them. Per the germline V gene, CDR1 is SEHNR and CDR2 is FQNEAQ (reference sequence). The CDR3 length is 12 residues. CDR3 nucleotides: TGTGCCAGCAGCTTCCGGGTGGAGACCCAGTACTTC. This translates into CASSFRVETQYF. The entire variable domain, with the rest obtained from reference TRBV7-9 and TRBJ2-5, is as follows: DTGVSQNPRHKITKRGQNVTFRCDPISEHNRLYWYRQTLGQGPEFLTYFQNEAQLEKSRLLSDRFSAERPKGSFSTLEIQRTEQGDSAMYLCASSFRVETQYFGPGTRLLVL.

The gene calls are TRBV2 and TRBJ1-2; D unresolved. This CDR3 is 15 amino acids long. Germline V gives CDR1 SNHLY, CDR2 FYNNEI. Deletions cut 2 bases from V and 3 bases from J, with 13 bases between. DNA of the CDR3: TGTGCCAGCAGTGAAATCCGAAGGGCCGACTATGGCTACACCTTC. It specifies CASSEIRRADYGYTF.

This clonotype appeared a single time. This chain joins TRBV29-1 and TRBJ1-5; no definite D call. Germline CDR1 is SQVTM and CDR2 is ANQGSEA. The CDR3 runs to 13 residues. V gave up 6 bases and J gave up 7 bases, with 16 bases separating them. The CDR3 here is CSVEAGVDQPQHF. The CDR3 bases are TGCAGCGTCGAGGCCGGGGTAGACCAGCCCCAGCATTTT.

This clonotype was picked up many times. This chain joins TRBV20-1 and TRBJ1-1; no firm D call. V lost 1 base to trimming and J lost 7 bases, with 13 bases between them. The CDR3 sequence is 13 residues long. Per germline, CDR1 DFQATT and CDR2 SNEGSKA (reference sequence). CDR3 loop: CSARGPDWYEAFF. As DNA, the CDR3 is TGCAGTGCTAGAGGTCCAGATTGGTATGAAGCTTTCTTT.

The chain uses TRBV4-1 and TRBJ1-2, with no clear D. Per the germline V gene, CDR1 is MGHRA and CDR2 is YSYEKL. The CDR3 totals 15 residues. V gave up 0 bases and J gave up 1 base, with 9 bases separating them. The CDR3 DNA is TGCGCCAGCAGCCAAGATCGTCAGGATAACTATGGCTACACCTTC. Residues: CASSQDRQDNYGYTF.

Many counts were recorded for this clonotype. The V and J genes are TRBV7-9 and TRBJ2-7; TRBD2 aligns across 13 bases. Germline V gene data show CDR1 as SEHNR and CDR2 as FQNEAQ (reference sequence). The CDR3 loop spans 16 amino acids. V was clipped by 5 bases and J by 0 bases; unmatched bases: 4. The CDR3 DNA sequence: TGTGCCAGCAGCCCTAGGACTAGCGGGAGCTCCTACGAGCAGTACTTC. Translating it yields CASSPRTSGSSYEQYF.

The chain carries TRBV24-1 and TRBJ2-2, with a possible D match to TRBD2 (6 bases). CDR1 is KGHDR and CDR2 is SFDVKD in the germline V gene. This CDR3 comprises 16 residues. Trimming shortened V by 3 bases and J by 1 base, and 11 bases separated the two germline ends. The CDR3 coding sequence is TGTGCCACCAGTGATCTACGACTAGTGAACACCGGGGAGCTGTTTTTT. Protein product: CATSDLRLVNTGELFF.

The chain recombines TRBV10-3 with TRBJ1-2; TRBD1 aligns across 7 bases. The J segment lost 3 bases and the V segment lost 3 bases, leaving 10 bases of the junction unmatched. This CDR3 has 16 residues. Germline CDR1 is ENHRY and CDR2 is SYGVKD. The DNA for the CDR3 is TGTGCCATCAGTGAAACCAGCCAACAGGGGTACTATGGCTACACCTTC. Amino acids: CAISETSQQGYYGYTF.

The J gene is TRBJ1-1, the V gene TRBV20-1; 8 positions match TRBD1. CDR1 is DFQATT, CDR2 SNEGSKA, per germline (reference sequence). This CDR3 region has 12 residues. V lost 6 bases to trimming and J lost 6 bases; unmatched junction nucleotides: 6. CDR3: CSAWDRKAEAFF. The CDR3 DNA is TGCAGTGCCTGGGACAGGAAGGCTGAAGCTTTCTTT.

The chain combines TRBV10-2 with TRBJ2-2; TRBD1 matches 10 bases. The CDR3 has 15 amino acids. With 2 bases clipped from V and 4 bases from J, the junction kept 1 base outside the gene matches. Germline V lookup: CDR1 WSHSY, CDR2 SAAADI. Written as DNA, the CDR3 is TGCGCCAGCAGTGAGGGGACAGGGGTCACCGGGGAGCTGTTTTTT. Amino acid sequence: CASSEGTGVTGELFF.

This clonotype was counted many times. This rearrangement joins TRBV4-1 to TRBJ1-1; maybe TRBD1 (5 bases). V lost 3 bases and J lost 1, with 12 bases in between. The CDR3 is 15 amino acids. The germline V gene encodes CDR1 MGHRA and CDR2 YSYEKL. CDR3 bases: TGCGCCAGCAGCCAGTGGGGGGTTGCGAACACTGAAGCTTTCTTT. Translation: CASSQWGVANTEAFF.

The V gene is TRBV2, the J gene TRBJ1-1; TRBD1 agrees at 8 bases. The germline V gene encodes CDR1 SNHLY and CDR2 FYNNEI. V gave up 3 bases and J gave up 7 bases; unmatched junction bases: 7. CDR3 size: 14 residues. Here the CDR3 DNA reads TGTGCCAGCAGTGAGATTTCGACAGGGGATGAAGCTTTCTTT. This sequence encodes CASSEISTGDEAFF.

The chain combines TRBV2 with TRBJ2-7; 7 bases are shared with TRBD1. The CDR3 contains 13 residues. From germline, CDR1 is SNHLY and CDR2 FYNNEI. The junction had 10 bases not matched to a gene; V was cut back by 9 bases and J by 5 bases. The CDR3 spells CASYRGLLDEQYF. CDR3 nucleotide sequence: TGTGCCAGTTACAGGGGCCTACTCGACGAGCAGTACTTC.

The chain couples TRBV16 to TRBJ1-5, with D tentatively TRBD1 (6 bases). The germline CDR1 and CDR2 sequences are KGHSY and FQNENV. The CDR3 covers 13 residues. Trimming shortened V by 4 bases and J by 8 bases, and 12 bases separated the two germline ends. The CDR3 region has the DNA TGTGCCAGCAGCCCACAGGGTGTGGAGCCCCAGCATTTT. This encodes CASSPQGVEPQHF.

The chain couples TRBV27 to TRBJ1-4; 11 bases are shared with TRBD1. The V gene's germline CDR1 is MNHEY and CDR2 SMNVEV (reference sequence). The CDR3 is made up of 15 amino acids. V trimming: 7 bases; J trimming: 10 bases; junction bases outside the gene matches: 11. The DNA for the CDR3 is TGTGCCAGCACCGCGGTATGGGGACAGGGGGGAAAACTGTTTTTT. As protein: CASTAVWGQGGKLFF.

This clonotype was found many times. The chain is built from TRBV14 and TRBJ2-1, with D perhaps matching TRBD2 (5 bases). The CDR3 length is 14 residues. Germline CDR1 reads SGHDN; CDR2 reads FVKESK. V was trimmed by 1 base and J by 9 bases, leaving 13 bases between them. This CDR3 is CASSQGVGVGEQFF. The CDR3 DNA follows: TGTGCCAGCAGCCAAGGGGTGGGAGTCGGTGAGCAGTTCTTC.

The CDR3 loop reads CASSPQGAGNSPLHF. In DNA, the CDR3 is TGCGCCAGCAGCCCACAGGGGGCTGGAAATTCACCCCTCCACTTT. This chain links TRBV5-1 with TRBJ1-6; 9 nucleotides line up with TRBD1. Trimming at V came to 4 bases and at J to 7 bases, leaving 6 bases not matched to a gene. Germline CDR1 reads SGHRS; CDR2 reads YFSETQ. The CDR3 consists of 15 residues.

This rearrangement joins TRBV20-1 to TRBJ2-7, with a tentative D call TRBD1 (6 bases). The V gene lost 4 bases and the J gene lost 3 bases, with 13 bases spanning the gap. The CDR3 loop spans 13 amino acids. Germline V gene lookup returns CDR1 DFQATT and CDR2 SNEGSKA (reference sequence). The CDR3 coding sequence is TGCAGTGCTATCTCCTCCAGGGGCTACGAGCAGTACTTC. This sequence encodes CSAISSRGYEQYF.

CDR3 region: CASSFTGELETQYF. The DNA for the CDR3 is TGTGCCAGCAGTTTTACCGGGGAGCTGGAGACCCAGTACTTC. The chain uses TRBV12-3 or TRBV12-4 and TRBJ2-5, with D tentatively TRBD2 (5 bases). V lost 3 bases to trimming and J lost 5 bases, with 13 bases between them. The CDR3 runs 14 residues.

The gene calls are TRBV19 and TRBJ1-2; D not resolved. V shed 4 bases and J shed 1 base, with 7 bases lying between them. The length of the CDR3 is 13 residues. The germline gives CDR1 LNHDA, CDR2 SQIVND (reference sequence). The CDR3 sequence is CASSTDGNYGYTF. CDR3 in DNA: TGTGCCAGTAGTACGGACGGTAACTATGGCTACACCTTC.

This clonotype was seen just once. The chain uses TRBV7-2 and TRBJ2-1, with 12 bases that match TRBD1. The CDR3 extends over 17 amino acids. Trimming took 3 bases from V and 5 from J; bases not matched to a gene: 8. From germline, CDR1 is SGHTA and CDR2 FQGNSA. In DNA, the CDR3 is TGTGCCAGCAGCTTGGGGGACAGGGGGCGGCAAAACAATGAGCAGTTCTTC. Translated, it gives CASSLGDRGRQNNEQFF.

In this sample, this clonotype turned up many times. V and J are TRBV6-5 and TRBJ2-3; maybe TRBD1 (6 bases). Germline CDR1 MNHEY, CDR2 SVGAGI. The CDR3 length is 14 residues. The V end was cut by 4 bases, the J end by 1 base, with 9 bases between. The CDR3 sequence: CASSLRTGTDTQYF. CDR3 in DNA: TGTGCCAGCAGTTTGCGGACAGGCACAGATACGCAGTATTTT.

This clonotype was observed many times. This chain uses TRBV9 with TRBJ1-1; D perhaps matches TRBD1 (6 bases). The V and J ends lost 4 bases and 5 bases respectively, with 12 bases between them. This CDR3 contains 13 residues. The germline V gene encodes CDR1 SGDLS and CDR2 YYNGEE. DNA for the CDR3: TGTGCCAGCAGCTCACGAGGGGGAACTGAAGCTTTCTTT. Residues: CASSSRGGTEAFF.

This clonotype was picked up many times. The CDR3 loop is CASSLGGPSGETQYF. CDR3 bases: TGTGCCAGCAGCTTAGGCGGGCCCTCCGGGGAGACCCAGTACTTC. The gene calls are TRBV7-2 and TRBJ2-5; tentatively, D is TRBD2 (5 bases). The germline V gene encodes CDR1 SGHTA and CDR2 FQGNSA. Trimming cost V 1 base and J 5 bases, with 14 bases left between them. CDR3 length equals 15 residues. Full variable domain (outside the CDR3, taken from reference TRBV7-2 and TRBJ2-5): GAGVSQSPSNKVTEKGKDVELRCDPISGHTALYWYRQSLGQGLEFLIYFQGNSAPDKSGLPSDRFSAERTGGSVSTLTIQRTQQEDSAVYLCASSLGGPSGETQYFGPGTRLLVL.

The rearrangement uses TRBV12-3 or TRBV12-4 and TRBJ1-5; the D gene is possibly TRBD1 (6 bases). This CDR3 has 14 residues. V was shortened by 8 bases and J by 0 bases, with 11 bases between the two germline ends. CDR3 in amino acids: CASGRDTSNQPQHF. CDR3 bases: TGTGCCAGCGGCAGGGACACTAGCAATCAGCCCCAGCATTTT.

This clonotype came up many times. The chain is built from TRBV9 and TRBJ2-2; no firm D call. This CDR3 spans 12 amino acids. Germline lookup yields CDR1 SGDLS and CDR2 YYNGEE. The germline V and J ends were trimmed by 6 bases and 3 bases, with 6 bases remaining between them. CDR3 DNA sequence: TGTGCCAGCAATCAGGACACCGGGGAGCTGTTTTTT. It yields the protein CASNQDTGELFF. The entire variable domain, with the rest obtained from reference TRBV9 and TRBJ2-2, is as follows: DSGVTQTPKHLITATGQRVTLRCSPRSGDLSVYWYQQSLDQGLQFLIQYYNGEERAKGNILERFSAQQFPDLHSELNLSSLELGDSALYFCASNQDTGELFFGEGSRLTVL.

Remarks on this clonotype: An end of the junction does not agree with germline; a read error may underlie this. CDR3 protein: CASSREVPGTYTYNGQFF. The CDR3 region has the DNA TGTGCCAGCAGCAGAGAAGTCCCAGGGACCTATACCTACAATGGGCAGTTCTTC. The chain is built from TRBV13 and TRBJ2-1; D may match TRBD1 or TRBD2 (5 bases each). This CDR3 region has 18 residues. Germline assignment: CDR1 PRHDT and CDR2 FYEKMQ (reference sequence).

Ten or more counts support this clonotype. The J gene is TRBJ1-1, the V gene TRBV9; D not resolved. Germline V gene data show CDR1 as SGDLS and CDR2 as YYNGEE. The ends were cut back, 4 bases at V and 2 bases at J, with 6 bases in the middle. This CDR3 spans 12 amino acids. CDR3 nucleotide sequence: TGTGCCAGCAGCCCTTATAACACTGAAGCTTTCTTT. It specifies CASSPYNTEAFF.

This clonotype was recorded many times. The rearrangement joins TRBV5-1 to TRBJ2-7; 7 bases are a match to TRBD1. CDR1 is SGHRS, CDR2 YFSETQ, per germline. This CDR3 contains 15 residues. V trimming: 0 bases; J trimming: 2 bases; junction bases outside the gene matches: 5. The CDR3 DNA is TGCGCCAGCAGCTTGGAAGGGGGCGGTACCTACGAGCAGTACTTC. This codes for CASSLEGGGTYEQYF. Supplemented by reference TRBV5-1 and TRBJ2-7, the full variable domain reads KAGVTQTPRYLIKTRGQQVTLSCSPISGHRSVSWYQQTPGQGLQFLFEYFSETQRNKGNFPGRFSGRQFSNSRSEMNVSTLELGDSALYLCASSLEGGGTYEQYFGPGTRLTVT.

As concerns this clonotype: This sequence may be a read error, since a much larger clone differs from it by one base. This chain joins TRBV6-1 and TRBJ2-2, with TRBD2 as a possible D gene (7 bases). CDR3 length equals 16 residues. V lost 5 bases and J 4 bases, leaving 17 bases between the germline ends. CDR1 and CDR2 (germline): MNHNS, SASEGT. The CDR3 region is CASSTDGGRGTGELFF. Here the CDR3 DNA reads TGTGCCAGCAGTACGGACGGGGGGCGCGGCACCGGGGAGCTGTTTTTT.

This chain connects TRBV20-1 to TRBJ2-1; possibly TRBD2 for D (6 bases). The ends were cut back, 6 bases at V and 8 bases at J, with 11 bases in the middle. There are 11 residues in the CDR3. Germline V CDR1 and CDR2: DFQATT, SNEGSKA (reference sequence). CDR3 sequence: CSAPTRDEQFF. As DNA, the CDR3 is TGCAGTGCGCCGACTAGGGATGAGCAGTTCTTC.

This clonotype showed up just a few times. The chain links TRBV7-9 to TRBJ2-7; unclear D gene. Trimming removed 5 bases at V and 3 bases at J, with 11 bases between. The V gene's germline CDR1 is SEHNR and CDR2 FQNEAQ (reference sequence). This CDR3 comprises 13 residues. For the CDR3, the DNA is TGTGCCAGCAGCAACGATTACATCTACGAGCAGTACTTC. It encodes CASSNDYIYEQYF.